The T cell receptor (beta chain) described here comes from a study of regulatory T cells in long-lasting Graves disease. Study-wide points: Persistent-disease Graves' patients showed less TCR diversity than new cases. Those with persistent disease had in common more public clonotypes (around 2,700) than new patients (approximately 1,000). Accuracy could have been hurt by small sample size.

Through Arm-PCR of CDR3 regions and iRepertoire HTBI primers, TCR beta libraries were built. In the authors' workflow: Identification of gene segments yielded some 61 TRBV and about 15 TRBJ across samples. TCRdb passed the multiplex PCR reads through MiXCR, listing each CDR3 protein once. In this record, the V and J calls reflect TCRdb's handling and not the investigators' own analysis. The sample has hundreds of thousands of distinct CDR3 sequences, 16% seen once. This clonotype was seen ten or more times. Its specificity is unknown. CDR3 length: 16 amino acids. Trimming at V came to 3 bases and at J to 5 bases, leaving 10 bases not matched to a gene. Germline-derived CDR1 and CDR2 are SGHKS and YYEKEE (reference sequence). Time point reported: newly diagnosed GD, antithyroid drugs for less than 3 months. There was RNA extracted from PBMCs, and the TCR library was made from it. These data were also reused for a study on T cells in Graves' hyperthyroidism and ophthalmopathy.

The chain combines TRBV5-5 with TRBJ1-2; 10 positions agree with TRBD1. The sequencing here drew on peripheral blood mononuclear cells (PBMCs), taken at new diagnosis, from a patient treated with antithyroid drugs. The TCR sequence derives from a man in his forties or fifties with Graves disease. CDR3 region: CASSSLTGGDLYGYTF. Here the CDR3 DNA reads TGTGCCAGCAGCTCCCTGACAGGGGGCGATCTTTATGGCTACACCTTC.